This T cell receptor beta chain was documented in a study of shared clonotypes between healthy human individuals. Study results and caveats: Donor clonotype sharing was expected to depend on sequencing depth.

Note on this clone: As yet, its antigen is unknown.

Profiling relied on immunoSEQ multiplex PCR, and the TCRdb table lists in-frame clones only, not all of them. The profile shows roughly 2.2 million clones, around 93% of them singletons. The donors, all of them Caucasian adults, lived in Nashville, Tennessee. Splitting the CD4+ cells yielded a CD45RA+ naive subset and a CD45RA-negative memory subset. This TCR was recovered from a man younger than 35 in good health. Some clones in this sample may be carry-over from other donors' samples. Material for sequencing was naive CD4+ T cells from PBMCs. Subset reported: CD45RA+ positively selected.

The CDR3 sequence: CASSQGQETQYF. The CDR3 nucleotides read TGTGCCAGCAGTCAGGGCCAAGAGACCCAGTACTTC. This sequence joins TRBV25-1 and TRBJ2-5, with D possibly being TRBD1 (5 bases). Germline CDR1 MGHDK, CDR2 SYGVNS. This CDR3 is 12 amino acids long. V was cut by 5 bases and J by 1 base, with 5 bases left in between.